A selection of T cell receptor beta chains follows, all from one sample in a study of blood T cell repertoires in COVID-19. Here immunoSEQ multiplex PCR was the method, and the copy in TCRdb shows in-frame clones only, minus some. The table lists around 200,000 clones, roughly 84% of them singletons. The sequencing sample was made of peripheral blood. These receptors were taken from a man aged 50 to 59 with active or convalescent COVID-19. Both conserved end residues are part of each CDR3. The D gene is left open where the match is weak. Expanded clones get a size class; other rows say once, few or many, or leave the size out.

NA,TRBD1,TRBJ2-1,15,TRBV11-1,CASSLAWTGYNEQFF,TGTGCCAGCAGCTTAGCATGGACAGGGTATAATGAGCAGTTCTTC
few,NA,TRBJ1-1,15,TRBV6-5,CASSYSTGLGTEAFF,TGTGCCAGCAGTTACTCTACAGGGTTGGGGACTGAAGCTTTCTTT
once,NA,TRBJ1-4,15,TRBV7-9,CASSLVAGVGEKLFF,TGTGCCAGCAGCTTAGTGGCGGGAGTTGGAGAAAAACTGTTTTTT
NA,TRBD1,TRBJ1-6,14,TRBV24-1,CATSGQGHNSPLHF,TGTGCCACCAGTGGACAGGGACATAATTCACCCCTCCACTTT
few,NA,TRBJ1-5,13,TRBV6-5,CASSPGIGQPQHF,TGTGCCAGCAGTCCAGGGATCGGTCAGCCCCAGCATTTT
few,TRBD1,TRBJ1-6,13,TRBV12-3/TRBV12-4,CASRDRGNSPLHF,TGTGCCAGCAGAGACAGGGGAAATTCACCCCTCCACTTT
NA,NA,TRBJ1-2,12,TRBV28,CASSSGPGGYTF,TGTGCCAGCAGTTCAGGGCCAGGTGGCTACACCTTC
few,NA,TRBJ1-2,14,TRBV15,CATSRDLRNYGYTF,TGTGCCACCAGCAGAGATCTCCGGAACTATGGCTACACCTTC
few,TRBD2,TRBJ2-1,15,TRBV7-9,CASSLAGTTYNEQFF,TGTGCCAGCAGCTTGGCCGGGACTACCTACAATGAGCAGTTCTTC
NA,NA,TRBJ2-7,13,TRBV2,CASSAPTLHEQYF,TGTGCCAGCAGTGCCCCGACTCTCCACGAGCAGTACTTC
NA,TRBD1,TRBJ1-3,14,TRBV29-1,CSEPTGPGGNTIYF,TGCAGCGAACCGACAGGGCCAGGTGGAAACACCATATATTTT
NA,NA,TRBJ1-2,14,TRBV15,CATSSPAGVYGYTF,TGTGCCACCAGCAGCCCCGCAGGGGTATATGGCTACACCTTC
NA,NA,TRBJ2-7,14,TRBV10-3,CAISEGSGYYEQYF,TGTGCCATCAGTGAGGGATCAGGATACTACGAGCAGTACTTC
NA,NA,TRBJ1-1,11,TRBV29-1,CSARMRTEAFF,TGCAGCGCCCGGATGAGGACTGAAGCTTTCTTT
NA,TRBD1,TRBJ2-3,16,TRBV7-9,CASRTLLGQGPDTQYF,TGTGCCAGCAGAACCCTCTTGGGACAGGGGCCAGATACGCAGTATTTT
NA,TRBD1,TRBJ2-1,17,TRBV30,CAWSSHRGTSSYNEQFF,TGTGCCTGGAGTTCTCACAGGGGTACGAGCTCCTACAATGAGCAGTTCTTC